What follows are 23 T cell receptor beta chains derived from one specimen sequenced in a study of T cell responses to AZD1222 COVID-19 vaccine. TCRdb's copy holds only in-frame clones and misses some; the assay was immunoSEQ multiplex PCR. Of under 150,000 clones detected, 90% appear once; the ten largest clones hold just over 7%. The sample here was peripheral blood, taken on day 0 of AZD1222 vaccination. All receptors come from an adult in good health.

The J gene is TRBJ2-3, the V gene TRBV24-1; the D gene could be TRBD1 or TRBD2 (5 bases each). The CDR3 totals 13 residues. In germline, CDR1 is KGHDR, CDR2 SFDVKD. Trimming stripped 7 bases from V and 5 bases from J, with 12 bases between. This CDR3 is CATRGTGRDTQYF. The CDR3 DNA sequence: TGTGCCACCAGGGGGACCGGTCGAGATACGCAGTATTTT.

V and J are TRBV7-9 and TRBJ2-7; D not certain. Germline V CDR1 and CDR2: SEHNR, FQNEAQ (reference sequence). V dropped 1 base and J dropped 2 bases, with 12 bases sitting between them. The CDR3 consists of 15 residues. CDR3 sequence reads: CASSLGASKAYEQYF. The CDR3 DNA reads TGTGCCAGCAGCTTAGGGGCATCTAAAGCCTACGAGCAGTACTTC.

The V and J genes are TRBV7-8 and TRBJ2-1, with D tentatively TRBD1 (5 bases). The CDR3 covers 15 residues. The V end was cut by 1 base, the J end by 9 bases, with 16 bases between. Germline lookup yields CDR1 SGHVS and CDR2 FQNEAQ. The CDR3 loop reads CASSLGGFQGGEQFF. CDR3 in DNA: TGTGCCAGCAGCTTAGGCGGATTTCAGGGTGGTGAGCAGTTCTTC. Filled out from reference TRBV7-8 and TRBJ2-1, the complete variable domain reads GAGVSQSPRYKVAKRGQDVALRCDPISGHVSLFWYQQALGQGPEFLTYFQNEAQLDKSGLPSDRFFAERPEGSVSTLKIQRTQQEDSAVYLCASSLGGFQGGEQFFGPGTRLTVL.

The chain joins TRBV7-2 to TRBJ1-5; 8 nucleotides agree with TRBD1. The CDR3 consists of 13 residues. Losses at the gene ends were 4 bases for V and 5 bases for J; bases not matched to a gene: 1. The germline V gene has CDR1 SGHTA and CDR2 FQGNSA. The chain's CDR3 is CASSSQGDQPQHF. CDR3 nucleotides: TGTGCCAGCAGCTCACAGGGGGATCAGCCCCAGCATTTT.

This clone was seen a single time. The gene calls are TRBV6-4 and TRBJ2-5, with TRBD1 identical over 8 bases. V trimming: 5 bases; J trimming: 2 bases; junction bases outside the gene matches: 1. From germline, CDR1 is MRHNA and CDR2 SNTAGT. This CDR3 contains 13 residues. The chain's CDR3 is CASSRDRQETQYF. The CDR3 DNA follows: TGTGCCAGCAGTAGGGACAGGCAAGAGACCCAGTACTTC.

CDR3 in amino acids: CASSWSSGAQETQYF. The CDR3 nucleotides read TGTGCCAGCAGCTGGAGCTCGGGGGCCCAAGAGACCCAGTACTTC. The J gene is TRBJ2-5, the V gene TRBV7-9; the D gene could be TRBD1 or TRBD2 (6 bases each). This CDR3 has 15 residues. V lost 4 bases to trimming and J lost 1 base, with 13 bases between them. Germline values: CDR1 SEHNR, CDR2 FQNEAQ (reference sequence).

This clone has only a few counts. This chain joins TRBV6-5 and TRBJ1-1; TRBD1 aligns across 7 bases. CDR1 and CDR2 (germline): MNHEY, SVGAGI. This CDR3 region has 15 residues. Trimming cost V 5 bases and J 1 base; bases outside gene matches: 7. The CDR3 DNA is TGTGCCAGCAGTAAGGGGACAGCAGAGAACACTGAAGCTTTCTTT. Its protein product is CASSKGTAENTEAFF.

The rearrangement links TRBV6-5 to TRBJ2-7; D may be TRBD2 (6 bases). Germline CDR1 and CDR2: MNHEY and SVGAGI. Between the trimmed V and J ends, which lost 7 bases and 0 bases, there was a span of 13 bases. The CDR3 sequence is 14 residues long. The chain's CDR3 is CASKTGLLSYEQYF. The DNA of the CDR3 is TGTGCCAGCAAGACGGGACTCCTCTCCTACGAGCAGTACTTC.

This chain uses TRBV7-2 with TRBJ1-1; 7 bases are shared with TRBD1. The CDR3 is 13 amino acids. Germline CDR1 reads SGHTA; CDR2 reads FQGNSA. Losses at the gene ends were 5 bases for V and 11 bases for J; bases not matched to a gene: 11. The CDR3 region is CASSIGQANNAFF. The CDR3 DNA reads TGTGCCAGCAGCATAGGACAGGCCAACAATGCTTTCTTT.

The chain couples TRBV15 to TRBJ1-1; D remains unclear. V was shortened by 1 base and J by 0 bases, with 9 bases between the two germline ends. The germline V gene has CDR1 LNHNV and CDR2 YYDKDF (reference sequence). This CDR3 has 15 residues. DNA for the CDR3: TGTGCCACCAGCAGAGTTGGAGGAATGAACACTGAAGCTTTCTTT. This codes for CATSRVGGMNTEAFF.

The rearrangement uses TRBV30 and TRBJ1-1, with TRBD1 as a possible D gene (5 bases). The CDR3 spans 16 residues. Germline assignment: CDR1 GTSNPN and CDR2 SVGIG (reference sequence). Trimming removed 2 bases from V and 6 bases from J, with 22 bases in between. CDR3 residues: CAWSRPAAGRGSEAFF. In DNA, the CDR3 is TGTGCCTGGAGTCGGCCCGCCGCAGGGCGGGGGTCTGAAGCTTTCTTT. Based on the CDR3 plus reference TRBV30 and TRBJ1-1, the full variable domain is SQTIHQWPATLVQPVGSPLSLECTVEGTSNPNLYWYRQAAGRGLQLLFYSVGIGQISSEVPQNLSASRPQDRQFILSSKKLLLSDSGFYLCAWSRPAAGRGSEAFFGQGTRLTVV.

This clone has a handful of counts. The J gene is TRBJ1-2, the V gene TRBV5-1, with TRBD1 matching over 7 bases. This CDR3 has 13 amino acids. Germline V gene data show CDR1 as SGHRS and CDR2 as YFSETQ. The V gene end was trimmed by 3 bases and the J gene end by 5 bases; junction bases not matched to a gene: 4. CDR3 sequence (DNA): TGCGCCAGCAGCTCGGGACAGAAATATGGCTACACCTTC. It translates to CASSSGQKYGYTF.

A few counts support this clone. The CDR3 protein is CASKKQETQYF. For the CDR3, the DNA is TGTGCCAGCAAAAAGCAGGAGACCCAGTACTTC. The V gene is TRBV3-1 (or the pseudogene TRBV3-2), the J gene TRBJ2-5; no firm D call. V gave up 7 bases and J gave up 5 bases, with 8 bases separating them. This CDR3 is 11 amino acids long. Germline CDR1 LGHDT, CDR2 YNNKEL (reference sequence).

The gene calls are TRBV2 and TRBJ1-4; tentatively, D is TRBD1 (5 bases). Germline V gene data show CDR1 as SNHLY and CDR2 as FYNNEI. The V end lost 7 bases, the J end lost 3 bases, and 21 bases lay between the germline ends. The CDR3 spans 17 residues. CDR3 residues: CASKQELPAISNEKLFF. Here the CDR3 DNA reads TGTGCCAGCAAACAGGAGCTCCCGGCTATTTCTAATGAAAAACTGTTTTTT. The full variable domain, with the rest looked up from reference TRBV2 and TRBJ1-4, is EPEVTQTPSHQVTQMGQEVILRCVPISNHLYFYWYRQILGQKVEFLVSFYNNEISEKSEIFDDQFSVERPDGSNFTLKIRSTKLEDSAMYFCASKQELPAISNEKLFFGSGTQLSVL.

The chain recombines TRBV19 with TRBJ1-5, with 9 positions matching TRBD1. With V trimmed by 4 bases and J by 3 bases, 13 bases remained unmatched. Looked up from germline, CDR1 is LNHDA and CDR2 is SQIVND (reference sequence). This CDR3 region has 18 residues. CDR3 sequence reads: CASSKGGQGAGFNQPQHF. Here the CDR3 DNA reads TGTGCCAGTAGTAAGGGGGGACAGGGTGCGGGGTTCAATCAGCCCCAGCATTTT. The whole variable domain, remainder taken from reference TRBV19 and TRBJ1-5, is DGGITQSPKYLFRKEGQNVTLSCEQNLNHDAMYWYRQDPGQGLRLIYYSQIVNDFQKGDIAEGYSVSREKKESFPLTVTSAQKNPTAFYLCASSKGGQGAGFNQPQHFGDGTRLSIL.

The chain employs TRBV6-5 and TRBJ2-7; 13 nucleotides align to TRBD2. This CDR3 region has 15 residues. Germline CDR1 MNHEY, CDR2 SVGAGI. V was pared by 2 bases and J by 2 bases, with 0 bases of the junction left unmatched. CDR3 DNA sequence: TGTGCCAGCAGTTACACTAGCGGGAGGGCCTACGAGCAGTACTTC. It yields the protein CASSYTSGRAYEQYF.

This sequence joins TRBV7-2 and TRBJ2-1; a weak D match, TRBD1 (7 bases). Trimming shortened V by 5 bases and J by 6 bases, and 17 bases separated the two germline ends. The CDR3 extends over 15 amino acids. The germline V gene encodes CDR1 SGHTA and CDR2 FQGNSA. This CDR3 reads CASSQGGSRFNEQFF. As DNA, the CDR3 is TGTGCCAGCAGCCAGGGGGGCAGCAGATTCAATGAGCAGTTCTTC.

The table lists this clone with many counts. The chain carries TRBV7-8 and TRBJ1-4, with unresolved D. The CDR3 covers 16 residues. V gave up 0 bases and J gave up 4 bases, with 12 bases separating them. Per germline, CDR1 SGHVS and CDR2 FQNEAQ. The chain's CDR3 is CASSLARSAGNEKLFF. CDR3 DNA sequence: TGTGCCAGCAGCTTAGCGCGGTCCGCGGGTAATGAAAAACTGTTTTTT.

J is TRBJ1-3 and V is TRBV6-1; perhaps TRBD1 as D (5 bases). Germline V gives CDR1 MNHNS, CDR2 SASEGT. This CDR3 spans 13 amino acids. Deletions cut 3 bases from V and 2 bases from J, with 5 bases between. CDR3 nucleotides: TGTGCCAGCAGTGACAGGGCTGGAAACACCATATATTTT. Translating it yields CASSDRAGNTIYF.

The CDR3 coding sequence is TGCAGTGCTGCTGGTGGAAACACCATATATTTT. Translating it yields CSAAGGNTIYF. This chain uses TRBV20-1 with TRBJ1-3; D not resolved. Germline CDR1 is DFQATT and CDR2 is SNEGSKA (reference sequence). The CDR3 consists of 11 residues. V dropped 5 bases and J dropped 3 bases, with 5 bases sitting between them.

This clone was seen ten or more times. The CDR3 is CASSKPNLRTSPFQYF. CDR3 nucleotides: TGTGCCAGCAGCAAACCTAACCTGAGGACTAGTCCCTTTCAGTACTTC. This chain uses TRBV21-1 with TRBJ2-4; the listed D gene, TRBD2, was not tested against the DNA. TRBV21-1 is a pseudogene locus. The CDR3 is 16 residues long.

This chain links TRBV6-2 or TRBV6-3 with TRBJ2-7; 9 bases are a match to TRBD1. V lost 4 bases, J lost 2 bases, and 6 bases stayed unmatched. Germline assignment: CDR1 MNHEY and CDR2 SVGEGT. CDR3 length: 15 residues. The CDR3 DNA sequence: TGTGCCAGCAGTTCCGGGAACAGGGGGCCCTACGAGCAGTACTTC. Encoded protein: CASSSGNRGPYEQYF.

V gene TRBV19 combines with J gene TRBJ2-3, with 9 bases that match TRBD2. The germline gives CDR1 LNHDA, CDR2 SQIVND (reference sequence). This CDR3 is 16 amino acids long. V shed 4 bases and J 5 bases; nucleotides not matched to a gene: 10. This CDR3 reads CASSSLVAGEGDTQYF. CDR3 nucleotides: TGTGCCAGTAGTAGCCTCGTAGCGGGAGAGGGAGATACGCAGTATTTT. The entire variable domain, with the rest obtained from reference TRBV19 and TRBJ2-3, is as follows: DGGITQSPKYLFRKEGQNVTLSCEQNLNHDAMYWYRQDPGQGLRLIYYSQIVNDFQKGDIAEGYSVSREKKESFPLTVTSAQKNPTAFYLCASSSLVAGEGDTQYFGPGTRLTVL.